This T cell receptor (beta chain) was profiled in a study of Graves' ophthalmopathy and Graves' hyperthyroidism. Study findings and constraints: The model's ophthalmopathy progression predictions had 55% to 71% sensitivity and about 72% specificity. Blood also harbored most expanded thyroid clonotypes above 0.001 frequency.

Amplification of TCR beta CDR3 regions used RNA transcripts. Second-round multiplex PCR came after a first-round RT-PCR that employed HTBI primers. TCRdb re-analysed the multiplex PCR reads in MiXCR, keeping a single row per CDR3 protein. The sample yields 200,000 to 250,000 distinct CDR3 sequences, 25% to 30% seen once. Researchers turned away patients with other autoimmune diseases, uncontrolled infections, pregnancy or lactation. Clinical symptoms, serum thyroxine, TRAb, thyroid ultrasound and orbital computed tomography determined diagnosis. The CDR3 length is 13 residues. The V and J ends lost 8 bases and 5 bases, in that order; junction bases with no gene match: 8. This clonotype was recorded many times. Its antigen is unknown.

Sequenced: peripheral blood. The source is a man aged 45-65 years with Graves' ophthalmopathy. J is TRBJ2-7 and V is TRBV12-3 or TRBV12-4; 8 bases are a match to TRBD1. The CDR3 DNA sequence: TGTGCCAGCCTCGGACAGGGCTCGCACGAGCAGTACTTC. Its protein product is CASLGQGSHEQYF.